This record concerns one T cell receptor (beta chain) sequence. This sample stems from a study of T-cell reconstitution after alpha-beta-depleted transplantation in children. V dropped 4 bases and J dropped 5; count of bases not matched to a gene: 11. CDR1 is SGHVS, CDR2 FQNEAQ, per germline. The CDR3 runs 16 residues. The library targeted TCRbeta and was prepared with unique molecular identifiers. TCRdb reprocessed the PCR reads via MiXCR and lists one record per CDR3 protein. The sample consists of around 680,000 distinct CDR3 sequences, roughly 15% of them appearing once. This TCR was sampled from a human donor who donated a stem cell graft to a child with acute myeloid leukemia. The sequencing here drew on PBMCs from the stem cell graft donor, taken from the stem cell graft. This chain connects TRBV7-8 to TRBJ2-5, with 9 bases aligning to TRBD2. This CDR3 is CASSYLLAGIRETQYF. The CDR3 bases are TGTGCCAGCAGCTACCTCCTAGCGGGGATTCGGGAGACCCAGTACTTC.